Below, 16 T cell receptor beta chains from the same sample are listed, as sequenced in a study of radiotherapy plus CTLA-4 blockade in lung cancer. Produced via immunoSEQ multiplex PCR; TCRdb's table is partial and in-frame only. This table holds just under 60,000 clones, around 74% found once. Sequencing used peripheral blood, obtained from a patient treated with radiotherapy plus ipilimumab. Source of these receptors: a human donor with non-small cell lung cancer whose response to radiotherapy plus ipilimumab could not be evaluated.

The chain joins TRBV18 to TRBJ2-5, with 8 bases fitting TRBD1. Per germline, CDR1 KGHSH and CDR2 LQKENI. With V trimmed by 5 bases and J by 1 base, 6 bases remained unmatched. The CDR3 has 15 amino acids. This CDR3 is CASSNLGTGQETQYF. DNA of the CDR3: TGTGCCAGCTCAAACCTCGGGACAGGCCAAGAGACCCAGTACTTC.

This clone is a singleton in its sample. The chain joins TRBV28 to TRBJ2-1; TRBD1 is a possible D gene (6 bases). CDR3 length: 11 amino acids. Germline assignment: CDR1 MDHEN and CDR2 SYDVKM. Trimming took 6 bases from V and 9 from J, leaving 9 bases between them. CDR3 sequence reads: CASRTRGEQFF. The CDR3 nucleotides are TGTGCCAGCAGGACCAGGGGTGAGCAGTTCTTC.

This sequence joins TRBV11-2 and TRBJ2-7, with 8 positions matching TRBD1. There are 16 residues in the CDR3. Germline CDR1 SGHAT, CDR2 FQNNGV. The V and J ends lost 1 base and 4 bases, in that order; junction bases with no gene match: 9. The DNA of the CDR3 is TGTGCCAGCAGCTTAGCGGGGACAGGAGGGTTATACGAGCAGTACTTC. This encodes CASSLAGTGGLYEQYF.

The chain combines TRBV7-2 with TRBJ1-2; D is perhaps TRBD1 (5 bases). The CDR3 has 14 amino acids. V lost 7 bases and J lost 7, with 19 bases in between. Germline CDR1 reads SGHTA; CDR2 reads FQGNSA. CDR3 DNA sequence: TGTGCCAGCACCGTCAGCGGGGGGGATGCTGGCTACACCTTC. Translation: CASTVSGGDAGYTF.

The chain uses TRBV18 and TRBJ2-2, with D perhaps matching TRBD1 (5 bases). Germline V lookup: CDR1 KGHSH, CDR2 LQKENI. The CDR3 covers 16 residues. V lost 7 bases and J lost 1, with 16 bases in between. Written as DNA, the CDR3 is TGTGCCAGCTTGGACAACCTGGGATGGAACACCGGGGAGCTGTTTTTT. This encodes CASLDNLGWNTGELFF.

The chain joins TRBV7-2 to TRBJ1-1; 9 bases map to TRBD1. This CDR3 is 16 amino acids long. V lost 5 bases to trimming and J lost 0 bases; unmatched junction nucleotides: 7. Germline assignment: CDR1 SGHTA and CDR2 FQGNSA. CDR3 loop: CASSPGQGRMNTEAFF. In DNA, the CDR3 is TGTGCCAGCAGCCCGGGACAGGGACGCATGAACACTGAAGCTTTCTTT.

This clone was observed a handful of times. This rearrangement joins TRBV10-3 to TRBJ1-1; weak D call: TRBD1 (6 bases). The CDR3 runs to 13 residues. Germline V gene lookup returns CDR1 ENHRY and CDR2 SYGVKD. V was trimmed by 9 bases and J by 1 base, leaving 12 bases between them. CDR3 DNA sequence: TGTGCCATAGCGGGACAAGAGAACACTGAAGCTTTCTTT. It is translated as CAIAGQENTEAFF.

The chain joins TRBV11-2 to TRBJ2-1; D might be TRBD1 (5 bases). V dropped 5 bases and J dropped 6 bases, with 20 bases sitting between them. This CDR3 spans 16 amino acids. CDR1 and CDR2 from the germline V gene are SGHAT and FQNNGV. The CDR3: CASSTIKGFPSNEQFF. The CDR3 DNA sequence: TGTGCCAGCAGCACGATCAAGGGGTTCCCCTCCAATGAGCAGTTCTTC.

The chain combines TRBV7-8 with TRBJ1-1; possibly TRBD1 for D (5 bases). V lost 5 bases and J lost 6, with 13 bases in between. The CDR3 runs 13 residues. Germline V CDR1 and CDR2: SGHVS, FQNEAQ. The chain's CDR3 is CASSKRQGSEAFF. The CDR3, as DNA: TGTGCCAGCAGCAAACGTCAGGGTTCTGAAGCTTTCTTT.

This clone was recorded only once. The chain has TRBV2 and TRBJ1-1; no clear D gene. The germline V gene encodes CDR1 SNHLY and CDR2 FYNNEI. The CDR3 has 13 residues. V dropped 7 bases and J dropped 6 bases, with 15 bases sitting between them. CDR3 amino acids: CASNLRELPEAFF. As DNA, the CDR3 is TGTGCCAGCAATCTGCGGGAGTTGCCTGAAGCTTTCTTT.

The chain recombines TRBV5-4 with TRBJ2-7; 8 nucleotides line up with TRBD2. This CDR3 region has 15 residues. Germline loops: CDR1 SGHNT, CDR2 YYREEE (reference sequence). Unmatched junction bases numbered 8, after V lost 2 bases and J lost 4 bases. This CDR3 reads CASSFGSGSGYEQYF. The CDR3 DNA follows: TGTGCCAGCAGCTTTGGCAGCGGGAGTGGATACGAGCAGTACTTC.

V gene TRBV5-1 combines with J gene TRBJ1-5, with 7 bases identical to TRBD1. Trimming at V came to 2 bases and at J to 5 bases, leaving 4 bases not matched to a gene. Germline V gives CDR1 SGHRS, CDR2 YFSETQ. The CDR3 has 14 residues. CDR3 residues: CASSLTGDDQPQHF. DNA for the CDR3: TGCGCCAGCAGCTTAACAGGGGACGATCAGCCCCAGCATTTT.

The V and J genes are TRBV4-3 and TRBJ2-7; 9 bases line up with TRBD2. Germline V gene sequence: CDR1 LGHNA, CDR2 YSLEER. This CDR3 is 16 amino acids long. Losses at the gene ends were 2 bases for V and 5 bases for J; bases not matched to a gene: 10. DNA of the CDR3: TGCGCCAGCAGCCAATTCTATCAGGCTAGCGGGGACGAGCAGTACTTC. As protein: CASSQFYQASGDEQYF.

The rearrangement uses TRBV30 and TRBJ1-5; 7 bases map to TRBD1. CDR3 length: 13 residues. The germline gives CDR1 GTSNPN, CDR2 SVGIG (reference sequence). J gave up 6 bases and V 0 bases, and 2 bases lay outside the gene matches. This chain's CDR3 is CAWSVTGFQPQHF. In DNA form, the CDR3 reads TGTGCCTGGAGTGTGACAGGGTTTCAGCCCCAGCATTTT.

The chain links TRBV7-3 to TRBJ1-1, with D perhaps TRBD1 (5 bases). Germline V lookup: CDR1 SGHTA, CDR2 FQGTGA. Trimming took off 2 bases at V and 11 bases at J, with 15 bases between the two ends. CDR3 size: 13 residues. The CDR3 DNA reads as TGTGCCAGCAGCTTAGGGTCGGGGGACCAGGCTTTCTTT. It translates to CASSLGSGDQAFF.

The chain carries TRBV10-3 and TRBJ2-3; tentative D call: TRBD1 (5 bases). Germline loops: CDR1 ENHRY, CDR2 SYGVKD. V was cut by 3 bases and J by 4 bases, with 8 bases left in between. This CDR3 comprises 13 residues. This CDR3 is CAISERGADTQYF. CDR3 coding DNA: TGTGCCATCAGTGAAAGGGGCGCAGATACGCAGTATTTT.